This passage covers 27 T cell receptor beta chains from one sample sequenced in a study of T cell changes during pregnancy in multiple sclerosis. Libraries were prepared by immunoSEQ multiplex PCR; TCRdb keeps only in-frame clonotypes and omits some of them. The table shows some 99,000 clones, with approximately 93% occurring only once. Sequenced material: peripheral blood, taken after pregnancy. These receptors came from a female donor with multiple sclerosis, enrolled in a pregnancy study.

As DNA, the CDR3 is TGTGCCAGCAGCGTAGACAGCGGCAGTGAGCAGTTCTTC. It codes for CASSVDSGSEQFF. This chain uses TRBV9 with TRBJ2-1; a weak D match, TRBD2 (5 bases). V lost 0 bases and J 9 bases, leaving 10 bases between the germline ends. CDR1 SGDLS and CDR2 YYNGEE come from the germline V gene. The CDR3 contains 13 residues.

The chain joins TRBV6-7 to TRBJ1-5, with D hard to call. TRBV6-7 counts as an open reading frame of uncertain function. Deletions cut 0 bases from V and 6 bases from J, with 12 bases between. This CDR3 comprises 15 residues. The chain's CDR3 is CASSYSYRRAQPQHF. CDR3 DNA sequence: TGTGCCAGCAGTTACTCCTACCGTAGAGCTCAGCCCCAGCATTTT.

The rearrangement joins TRBV14 to TRBJ2-3; 12 bases agree with TRBD2. CDR3 length equals 14 residues. Germline trimming cut 4 bases from V and 4 bases from J; bases unmatched to any gene: 0. Germline CDR1 is SGHDN and CDR2 is FVKESK. Written as DNA, the CDR3 is TGTGCCAGCAGCCCTAGCGGGAGGGCAGATACGCAGTATTTT. This codes for CASSPSGRADTQYF.

As regards this clone: In the same sample, other DNA sequences code for this CDR3. This rearrangement joins TRBV5-1 to TRBJ2-3; 9 nucleotides match TRBD2. CDR3 length equals 15 residues. CDR1 is SGHRS, CDR2 YFSETQ, per germline. J gave up 1 base and V 0 bases, and 0 bases lay outside the gene matches. The CDR3 region has the DNA TGCGCCAGCAGCTTGGGACTAGCGGGCACAGATACGCAGTATTTT. This gives the protein CASSLGLAGTDTQYF.

The table lists this clone with a count of one. The V call is TRBV5-1, the J call TRBJ2-7, with 9 bases fitting TRBD1. This CDR3 contains 17 residues. V lost 1 base, J lost 2 bases, and 10 bases stayed unmatched. The germline V gene encodes CDR1 SGHRS and CDR2 YFSETQ. This CDR3 reads CASSLSPGGTGTYEQYF. CDR3 bases: TGCGCCAGCAGCTTGTCTCCCGGCGGGACAGGGACCTACGAGCAGTACTTC. The whole variable domain, remainder taken from reference TRBV5-1 and TRBJ2-7, is KAGVTQTPRYLIKTRGQQVTLSCSPISGHRSVSWYQQTPGQGLQFLFEYFSETQRNKGNFPGRFSGRQFSNSRSEMNVSTLELGDSALYLCASSLSPGGTGTYEQYFGPGTRLTVT.

The chain joins TRBV6-5 to TRBJ1-1, with D hard to call. Trimming took off 0 bases at V and 1 base at J, with 6 bases between the two ends. Germline CDR1 MNHEY, CDR2 SVGAGI. There are 14 residues in the CDR3. CDR3 sequence: CASSYSRGNTEAFF. The CDR3 DNA reads as TGTGCCAGCAGTTACTCGCGGGGGAACACTGAAGCTTTCTTT.

V is TRBV6-4 and J is TRBJ2-1; D unclear. This CDR3 comprises 17 residues. The V end was cut by 3 bases, the J end by 4 bases, with 19 bases between. Germline CDR1 is MRHNA and CDR2 is SNTAGT. The CDR3 reads CASSEGWAGTGYNEQFF. Here the CDR3 DNA reads TGTGCCAGCAGTGAAGGATGGGCAGGAACCGGTTACAATGAGCAGTTCTTC.

About this clone: Other nucleotide sequences from this sample produce the same CDR3. The chain links TRBV19 to TRBJ1-5; 8 nucleotides agree with TRBD1. Per the germline V gene, CDR1 is LNHDA and CDR2 is SQIVND (reference sequence). The CDR3 totals 13 residues. With V trimmed by 5 bases and J by 4 bases, 1 base remained unmatched. CDR3: CASSRDRNQPQHF. In DNA form, the CDR3 reads TGTGCCAGTAGTCGGGACAGGAATCAGCCCCAGCATTTT.

This chain connects TRBV7-6 to TRBJ1-3; D is unclear. Germline V lookup: CDR1 SGHVS, CDR2 FNYEAQ. The V gene lost 2 bases and the J gene lost 2 bases, with 10 bases spanning the gap. CDR3 size: 15 residues. CDR3 nucleotides: TGTGCCAGCAGCTTACTCGAGGGCACTGGAAACACCATATATTTT. This codes for CASSLLEGTGNTIYF.

V and J are TRBV5-8 and TRBJ1-5, with 9 bases matching TRBD1. J lost 14 bases, V lost 3 bases, and 3 bases had no gene match. Germline V gives CDR1 SGHTS, CDR2 YDEGEE. The CDR3 contains 11 residues. The CDR3 nucleotides read TGTGCCAGCAGCTACGGGACAGGGAAGCATTTT. This sequence encodes CASSYGTGKHF.

The rearrangement links TRBV19 to TRBJ2-3, with D possibly matching TRBD1 (6 bases). The length of the CDR3 is 15 residues. V was trimmed by 4 bases and J by 2 bases, leaving 13 bases between them. Germline CDR1 and CDR2: LNHDA and SQIVND (reference sequence). The CDR3 bases are TGTGCCAGTAGTACGAACAGGGTAATCACAGATACGCAGTATTTT. Amino acids: CASSTNRVITDTQYF.

V gene TRBV27 combines with J gene TRBJ1-2, with TRBD1 matching 10 bases. The CDR3 loop spans 15 amino acids. Germline assignment: CDR1 MNHEY and CDR2 SMNVEV (reference sequence). J was trimmed by 5 bases and V by 2 bases; bases with no gene match: 5. Here the CDR3 DNA reads TGTGCCAGCAGTTTACGGGACAGGGGAGGGTATGGCTACACCTTC. Amino acids: CASSLRDRGGYGYTF.

The V gene is TRBV6-5, the J gene TRBJ1-1, with 8 bases fitting TRBD1. With 6 bases clipped from V and 11 bases from J, the junction kept 8 bases outside the gene matches. CDR3 length: 12 amino acids. The germline gives CDR1 MNHEY, CDR2 SVGAGI. CDR3 bases: TGTGCCAGCAGCCAGGGGACAGGAAAGGCTTTCTTT. Translation gives CASSQGTGKAFF.

This clone was picked up one time. The chain joins TRBV7-2 to TRBJ2-1; possible D gene TRBD1, 5 bases. Germline V gives CDR1 SGHTA, CDR2 FQGNSA. This CDR3 has 13 amino acids. Trimming left V 5 bases short and J 12 bases short, with 17 bases between. The CDR3, as DNA: TGTGCCAGCAGCCAAGTAGGGGCTTCAGGGCAGTTCTTC. Amino acid sequence: CASSQVGASGQFF.

The gene calls are TRBV13 and TRBJ1-1; 7 nucleotides align to TRBD1. Germline V gene sequence: CDR1 PRHDT, CDR2 FYEKMQ (reference sequence). After removal of 6 bases from V and 1 base from J, the junction contained 11 bases not matched to a gene. The length of the CDR3 is 16 residues. CDR3 sequence (DNA): TGTGCCAGCAGTACGACAGGGTGGCAGAAGAACACTGAAGCTTTCTTT. It yields the protein CASSTTGWQKNTEAFF.

The chain uses TRBV28 and TRBJ2-1; D may be TRBD1 (7 bases). Trimming cost V 6 bases and J 3 bases, with 9 bases left between them. Per germline, CDR1 MDHEN and CDR2 SYDVKM. The CDR3 extends over 13 amino acids. CDR3 sequence reads: CASRRDSYNEQFF. CDR3 nucleotides: TGTGCCAGCAGGCGGGACAGCTACAATGAGCAGTTCTTC.

This chain connects TRBV7-9 to TRBJ1-5; D remains ambiguous. CDR3 size: 13 residues. Germline V gene sequence: CDR1 SEHNR, CDR2 FQNEAQ (reference sequence). Trimming left V 1 base short and J 4 bases short, with 5 bases between. The CDR3 DNA reads TGTGCCAGCAGCTTAGGCGCGAATCAGCCCCAGCATTTT. Its translation is CASSLGANQPQHF.

This clone was detected only once. V usage is TRBV4-1 and J usage is TRBJ2-7; 11 bases are shared with TRBD2. Germline V gives CDR1 MGHRA, CDR2 YSYEKL. The CDR3 covers 15 residues. With 5 bases clipped from V and 2 bases from J, the junction kept 5 bases outside the gene matches. This CDR3 is CASSTLAGAPYEQYF. CDR3 DNA sequence: TGCGCCAGCAGCACACTAGCGGGAGCTCCCTACGAGCAGTACTTC.

The chain joins TRBV19 to TRBJ2-1; weak D call: TRBD2 (6 bases). The CDR3 is 15 amino acids. Germline lookup yields CDR1 LNHDA and CDR2 SQIVND (reference sequence). V was cut by 3 bases and J by 9 bases, with 18 bases left in between. CDR3 sequence reads: CASSIGGVNLGEQFF. In DNA form, the CDR3 reads TGTGCCAGTAGTATCGGCGGGGTCAATCTTGGTGAGCAGTTCTTC.

J is TRBJ2-2 and V is TRBV11-2; D not resolved. The CDR3 extends over 16 amino acids. Germline V CDR1 and CDR2: SGHAT, FQNNGV. Trimming cost V 1 base and J 1 base, with 10 bases left between them. CDR3: CASSLGLGVNTGELFF. CDR3 coding DNA: TGTGCCAGCAGCTTAGGACTCGGAGTGAACACCGGGGAGCTGTTTTTT.

The CDR3 bases are TGTGCCAGCAGCTTAGAAGGTTCTGGGAGGCCAGATACGCAGTATTTT. Translated, it gives CASSLEGSGRPDTQYF. The chain joins TRBV11-2 to TRBJ2-3; a possible D gene is TRBD2 (6 bases). The germline CDR1 and CDR2 sequences are SGHAT and FQNNGV. CDR3 length: 16 amino acids. V was shortened by 0 bases and J by 4 bases, with 14 bases between the two germline ends.

The gene calls are TRBV6-6 and TRBJ1-1; D not certain. The CDR3 extends over 13 amino acids. V was cut by 4 bases and J by 1 base, with 7 bases left in between. In germline, CDR1 is MNHNY, CDR2 SVGAGI (reference sequence). CDR3 protein: CASSLASNTEAFF. CDR3 DNA: TGTGCCAGCAGTTTGGCCTCGAACACTGAAGCTTTCTTT.

The V gene is TRBV7-9, the J gene TRBJ2-4; perhaps TRBD1 as D (6 bases). Trimming left V 4 bases short and J 7 bases short, with 17 bases between. The length of the CDR3 is 15 residues. CDR1 and CDR2 from the germline V gene are SEHNR and FQNEAQ (reference sequence). The CDR3, as DNA: TGTGCCAGCAGCTCAGGACAGACCCTCGGGAACATTCAGTACTTC. Its protein is CASSSGQTLGNIQYF.

The rearrangement links TRBV7-2 to TRBJ2-2; TRBD2 matches 9 bases. The V segment lost 5 bases and the J segment 1 base; nucleotides outside the gene matches: 5. The CDR3 loop spans 16 amino acids. Germline CDR1 SGHTA, CDR2 FQGNSA. CDR3 protein: CASSTRLAVNTGELFF. The CDR3 DNA sequence: TGTGCCAGCAGCACCCGACTAGCGGTGAACACCGGGGAGCTGTTTTTT.

The chain joins TRBV5-5 to TRBJ2-7, with a tentative D call TRBD2 (5 bases). V was shortened by 2 bases and J by 4 bases, with 13 bases between the two germline ends. CDR3 length: 14 amino acids. Germline V lookup: CDR1 SGHKS, CDR2 YYEKEE (reference sequence). The CDR3 sequence is CASSFPGVGYEQYF. CDR3 DNA: TGTGCCAGCAGCTTCCCCGGGGTGGGGTACGAGCAGTACTTC.

The rearrangement uses TRBV15 and TRBJ1-1; D gene uncertain. Trimming removed 1 base from V and 2 bases from J, with 5 bases in between. The CDR3 covers 13 residues. The germline CDR1 and CDR2 sequences are LNHNV and YYDKDF (reference sequence). The CDR3, as DNA: TGTGCCACCAGCAGAGTCAGTAACACTGAAGCTTTCTTT. It specifies CATSRVSNTEAFF.

This clone came up once. The chain uses TRBV28 and TRBJ2-3; TRBD2 is a possible D gene (6 bases). The V end lost 3 bases, the J end lost 4 bases, and 14 bases lay between the germline ends. Germline values: CDR1 MDHEN, CDR2 SYDVKM. The CDR3 sequence is 15 residues long. CDR3 coding DNA: TGTGCCAGCAGTTTCGGCCGGAGGGTTCCAGATACGCAGTATTTT. Protein sequence: CASSFGRRVPDTQYF.